These 10 T cell receptor beta chains were sequenced from one sample in a study of alternative splicing in chronic myeloid leukemia remission. In the study overall: Trial remission samples were taken at major or complete molecular response, at 12 or 24 months.

Libraries were built from poly-A-enriched mRNA from about 1,000 ng total RNA. TCRdb re-called the bulk RNA-seq reads; every CDR3 protein appears as one record, without DNA. This sample has some 360 distinct CDR3 sequences, with roughly 98% found just once. Here the sequenced sample was PBMCs or total blood leukocytes (not recorded which), taken during remission. These receptors all stem from an adult with chronic myeloid leukemia.

The chain couples TRBV24/OR9-2 to TRBJ2-1; TCRdb selects TRBD2, and the lack of DNA leaves this call unchecked. TRBV24/OR9-2 is noted as an ORF with a role that remains uncertain. CDR3 size: 17 residues. CDR3 residues: CATSDFRRGRQYNEQFF.

The V gene is TRBV24-1, the J gene TRBJ2-5. This CDR3 is 15 amino acids long. Germline loops: CDR1 KGHDR, CDR2 SFDVKD. The CDR3 sequence: CATSDLGPAQETQYF.

This chain uses TRBV20-1 with TRBJ2-3; the TCRdb call, TRBD2, lacks DNA for checking. Per germline, CDR1 DFQATT and CDR2 SNEGSKA (reference sequence). The CDR3 is made up of 17 amino acids. The CDR3 spells CSAREGLAAGVKDTQYF.

The chain joins TRBV7-2 to TRBJ2-4. CDR3 length: 15 amino acids. Germline V gene data show CDR1 as SGHTA and CDR2 as FQGNSA. The CDR3 protein is CASSLVAGIKNIQYF.

The chain carries TRBV7-8 and TRBJ2-1; TCRdb returns TRBD2, unconfirmable since there is no DNA. Per germline, CDR1 SGHVS and CDR2 FQNEAQ. The CDR3 is made up of 15 amino acids. The CDR3: CASSLEGAGGNGQFF.

The V call is TRBV29-1, the J call TRBJ1-1. The CDR3 spans 13 residues. Germline V CDR1 and CDR2: SQVTM, ANQGSEA. Here the CDR3 reads CSARQGRNTEAFF.

V usage is TRBV19 and J usage is TRBJ1-6. This CDR3 region has 16 residues. The germline V gene has CDR1 LNHDA and CDR2 SQIVND (reference sequence). The chain's CDR3 is CASSSRDRGFDSPLHF.

V is TRBV7-6 and J is TRBJ2-1; TCRdb names TRBD2, which stays unverified in the absence of DNA. This CDR3 is 16 amino acids long. Germline values: CDR1 SGHVS, CDR2 FNYEAQ. This CDR3 is CASSLMEGAPYNEQFF.

The chain joins TRBV28 to TRBJ1-5. The CDR3 contains 15 residues. Germline V CDR1 and CDR2: MDHEN, SYDVKM. The CDR3 loop is CASSLRGQGEQPQHF.

This clonotype was seen just once. The chain carries TRBV20-1 and TRBJ1-5. Germline-derived CDR1 and CDR2 are DFQATT and SNEGSKA (reference sequence). The CDR3 runs 16 residues. This CDR3 is CSARDPPGGGNQPQHF.